This T cell receptor beta chain was sequenced in a study of OX40 agonist ivuxolimab in advanced cancers. A note on the overall study: Ivuxolimab was a fully human IgG2 agonistic monoclonal antibody targeting the costimulatory receptor OX40 (CD134). Patients were allowed to have had prior anti-PD-1, anti-PD-L1 or anti-CTLA-4 therapy, and approximately 37% of the dose-escalation patients had been treated with checkpoint inhibitors. Of the roughly 54 dose-escalation patients, hepatocellular carcinoma was present in roughly 19, melanoma in approximately 15, renal cell carcinoma in 9 and head and neck cancer in 9. The purpose of peripheral TCRbeta sequencing was to test whether ivuxolimab changed TCR sequence diversity and led to clonal T-cell expansion. Three dose-escalation patients achieved partial responses, one with hepatocellular carcinoma and two with cutaneous melanoma. Intravenous ivuxolimab was administered to patients every 2 weeks at six dose levels: 0.01, 0.1, 0.3, 1.5, 3 and 10 mg/kg. The dose-escalation cohort was 82.7% male with a mean age of about 54 years, ranging from roughly 23 to 79. The paper describes the monotherapy dose-escalation part (N of about 47 patients) of the phase I trial of ivuxolimab.

With regard to this clone: The antigen this receptor binds is unknown. Base quality data are lacking; no much larger clone is found one base away.

What the authors observed across the whole study: The antigen specificity of the peripheral T cells that underwent clonal expansion was not determined. In the 0.1-3.0 mg/kg groups, partial responders were among the patients with the lowest normalized peripheral clonal expansion, particularly in CD8+ T cells. At doses of 0.1 to 3.0 mg/kg, clonal expansion of both CD4+ and CD8+ blood T cells was observed from baseline to week 6. Low levels of normalized T-cell clonal expansion were also seen in some patients who did not respond. On average, CD8+ T cells showed more expanded clones than CD4+ T cells after ivuxolimab.

The trial excluded patients who had a history of autoimmune disease or who were on systemic immunosuppression. Peripheral blood for TCR sequencing was drawn from every dose cohort at baseline, at cycle 4 day 1 and at cycle 7 day 1. Samples came from an open-label, multicenter, first-in-human phase I dose-escalation trial of ivuxolimab. Adults with locally advanced or metastatic melanoma, renal cell carcinoma, hepatocellular carcinoma or head and neck squamous cell carcinoma were enrolled in the trial. CD4+ and CD8+ T cells were sorted separately from peripheral blood before TCR sequencing. Genomic DNA was isolated from the sorted cells so that the TCRbeta CDR3 region could be sequenced. The immunoSEQ Assay was used to sequence the TCRbeta CDR3 regions. In its TCRdb copy, this immuneACCESS table keeps in-frame sequences only and misses some clones. Where compared with another copy, unresolved V genes explain less than half of these, and the others have no known cause. Present in this sample are around 39,000 clones, less than 80% of which were seen just once. The ten largest clones represent 9.5% to 15% of the sample.

The trim is 1 base for V and 5 bases for J, with a gap of 8 bases between the germline ends. According to the germline V gene, CDR1 reads LGHNA and CDR2 reads YNFKEQ. The CDR3 spans 13 residues, from the cysteine through the phenylalanine. Only the CDR3 part of the read is kept: 39 bases, read in frame from the first base. The source was CD4+ or CD8+ T cells sorted from blood, collected in a trial of the OX40 agonist ivuxolimab. This clonotype was sampled from an adult with an advanced solid tumor such as melanoma, head and neck, liver or kidney cancer. The chain links TRBV4-2 with TRBJ2-5, with the D gene possibly TRBD1 or TRBD2, each one fitting 5 bases. The bases read TGTGCCAGCAGCCAAGCCTGGGACGAGACCCAGTACTTC. The translation is CASSQAWDETQYF.